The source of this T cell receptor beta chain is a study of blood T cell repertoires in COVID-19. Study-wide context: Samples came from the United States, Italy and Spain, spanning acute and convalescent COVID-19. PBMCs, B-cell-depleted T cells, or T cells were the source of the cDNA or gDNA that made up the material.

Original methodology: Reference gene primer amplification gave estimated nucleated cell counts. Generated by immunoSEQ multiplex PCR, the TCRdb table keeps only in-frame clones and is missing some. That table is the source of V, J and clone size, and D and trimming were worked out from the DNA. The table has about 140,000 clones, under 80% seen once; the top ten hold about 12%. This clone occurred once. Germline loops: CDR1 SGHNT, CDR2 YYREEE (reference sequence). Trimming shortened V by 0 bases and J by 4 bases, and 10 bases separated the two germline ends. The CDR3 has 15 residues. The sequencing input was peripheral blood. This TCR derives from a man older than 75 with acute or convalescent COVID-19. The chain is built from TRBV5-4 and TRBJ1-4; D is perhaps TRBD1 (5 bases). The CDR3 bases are TGTGCCAGCAGCTTGGCGGCAGGGCATAATGAAAAACTGTTTTTT. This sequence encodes CASSLAAGHNEKLFF.